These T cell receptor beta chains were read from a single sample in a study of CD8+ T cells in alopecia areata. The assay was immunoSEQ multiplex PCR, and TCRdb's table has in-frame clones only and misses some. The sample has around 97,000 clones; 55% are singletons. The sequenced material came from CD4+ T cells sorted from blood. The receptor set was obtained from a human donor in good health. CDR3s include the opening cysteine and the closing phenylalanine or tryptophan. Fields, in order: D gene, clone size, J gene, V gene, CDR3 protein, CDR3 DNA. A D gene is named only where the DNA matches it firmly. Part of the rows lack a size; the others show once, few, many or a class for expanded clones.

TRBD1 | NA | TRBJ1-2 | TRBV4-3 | CASSQKAGTGYGYTF | TGCGCCAGCAGCCAAAAGGCGGGGACAGGCTATGGCTACACCTTC
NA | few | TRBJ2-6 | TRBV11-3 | CASSFAGANVLTF | TGTGCCAGCAGCTTTGCTGGGGCCAACGTCCTGACTTTC
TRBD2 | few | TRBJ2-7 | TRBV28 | CATSGGGVQYF | TGTGCCACCAGCGGGGGAGGGGTGCAGTACTTC
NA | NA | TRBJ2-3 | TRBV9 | CASSRGLTYGSDTQYF | TGTGCCAGCAGCCGAGGACTCACCTATGGTTCTGATACGCAGTATTTT
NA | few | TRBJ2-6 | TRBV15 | CATSRDLGSSGANVLTF | TGTGCCACCAGCAGAGATCTGGGCAGCTCTGGGGCCAACGTCCTGACTTTC
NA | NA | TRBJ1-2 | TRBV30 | CAWRRTKTFGYTF | TGTGCCTGGAGGCGGACGAAGACCTTTGGCTACACCTTC
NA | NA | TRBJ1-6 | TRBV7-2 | CASSLEHRTNSPLHF | TGTGCCAGCAGCTTAGAACACAGGACTAATTCACCCCTCCACTTT
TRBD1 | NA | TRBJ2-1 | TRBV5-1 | CASSLAGGSGNEQFF | TGCGCCAGCAGCTTGGCAGGGGGCTCTGGGAATGAGCAGTTCTTC
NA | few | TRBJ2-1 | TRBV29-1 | CSVEGQGHNEQFF | TGCAGCGTTGAAGGGCAGGGACACAATGAGCAGTTCTTC
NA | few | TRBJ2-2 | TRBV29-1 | CSVRAQPTGELFF | TGCAGCGTTCGGGCCCAACCCACCGGGGAGCTGTTTTTT
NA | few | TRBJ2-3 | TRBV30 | CAWSVHQGADTQYF | TGTGCCTGGAGTGTACACCAGGGCGCAGATACGCAGTATTTT
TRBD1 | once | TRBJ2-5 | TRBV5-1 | CASSILGTGRQETQYF | TGCGCCAGCAGCATCCTAGGGACAGGGAGACAAGAGACCCAGTACTTC
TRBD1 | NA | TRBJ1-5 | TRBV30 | CAWGQGGNQPQHF | TGTGCCTGGGGACAGGGAGGCAATCAGCCCCAGCATTTT
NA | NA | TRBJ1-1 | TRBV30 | CAWSGQGNTEAFF | TGTGCCTGGAGTGGGCAGGGGAACACTGAAGCTTTCTTT
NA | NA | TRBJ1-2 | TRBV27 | CASSLWTDNQKGGYTF | TGTGCCAGCAGTTTATGGACGGACAATCAGAAGGGAGGCTACACCTTC
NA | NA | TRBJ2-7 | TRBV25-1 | CASSRTYEQYF | TGTGCCAGCTCAAGAACCTACGAGCAGTACTTC
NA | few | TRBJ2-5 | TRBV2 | CASSREYQETQYF | TGTGCCAGCAGTAGAGAATACCAAGAGACCCAGTACTTC
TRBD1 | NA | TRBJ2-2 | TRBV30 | CAWRGGQGTGELFF | TGTGCCTGGAGGGGAGGACAGGGCACCGGGGAGCTGTTTTTT
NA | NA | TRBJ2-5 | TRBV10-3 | CAISESTTETQYF | TGTGCCATCAGTGAGTCGACTACCGAGACCCAGTACTTC
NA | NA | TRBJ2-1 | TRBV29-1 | CSVEDRDKQFF | TGCAGCGTTGAAGATCGGGATAAGCAGTTCTTC
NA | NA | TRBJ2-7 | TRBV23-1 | CASSYQGGNYEQYF | TGCGCCAGCAGTTACCAGGGGGGGAACTACGAGCAGTACTTC
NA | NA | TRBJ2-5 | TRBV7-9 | CASSLGQAPTRETQYF | TGTGCCAGCAGCTTAGGACAGGCTCCGACCCGAGAGACCCAGTACTTC
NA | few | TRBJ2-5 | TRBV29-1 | CSVVNSGETQYF | TGCAGCGTTGTGAACAGTGGGGAGACCCAGTACTTC
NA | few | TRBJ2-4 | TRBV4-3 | CASSQGQDANEAKNIQYF | TGCGCCAGCAGCCAAGGACAAGACGCTAACGAAGCCAAAAACATTCAGTACTTC
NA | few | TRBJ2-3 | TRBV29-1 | CSVPRGGLPDTQYF | TGCAGCGTCCCGCGGGGTGGGTTGCCAGATACGCAGTATTTT
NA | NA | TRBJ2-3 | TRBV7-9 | CASSLAGTTDTQYF | TGTGCCAGCAGCTTAGCGGGGACCACAGATACGCAGTATTTT
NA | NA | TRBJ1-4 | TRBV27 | CASSLKGFREKLFF | TGTGCCAGCAGTTTAAAAGGGTTCCGGGAAAAACTGTTTTTT
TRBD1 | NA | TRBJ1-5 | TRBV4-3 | CASSQDPPGTGDYQPQHF | TGCGCCAGCAGCCAAGATCCCCCTGGGACAGGGGATTATCAGCCCCAGCATTTT
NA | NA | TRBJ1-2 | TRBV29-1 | CSVHREPGYTF | TGCAGCGTTCACAGGGAGCCTGGCTACACCTTC
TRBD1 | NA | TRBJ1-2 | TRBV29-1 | CSVAGDRGNYGYTF | TGCAGCGTTGCCGGGGACAGGGGCAACTATGGCTACACCTTC
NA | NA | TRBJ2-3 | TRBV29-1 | CSAEADTDTQYF | TGCAGCGCCGAGGCAGACACAGATACGCAGTATTTT
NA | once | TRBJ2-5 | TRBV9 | CASSVGVGPRVETQYF | TGTGCCAGCAGCGTAGGAGTGGGCCCAAGGGTAGAGACCCAGTACTTC
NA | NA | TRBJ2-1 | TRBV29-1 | CSATGTSYNEQFF | TGCAGCGCCACCGGGACTTCCTACAATGAGCAGTTCTTC
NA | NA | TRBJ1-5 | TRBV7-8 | CASSLGRYSNQPQHF | TGTGCCAGCAGCTTAGGGCGGTATAGCAATCAGCCCCAGCATTTT
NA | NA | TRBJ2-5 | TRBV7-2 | CASSLRGQTAQETQYF | TGTGCCAGCAGCTTAAGAGGACAGACTGCACAAGAGACCCAGTACTTC
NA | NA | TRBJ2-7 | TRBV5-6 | CASSFRVASREQYF | TGTGCCAGCAGCTTTAGAGTGGCTAGCCGCGAGCAGTACTTC
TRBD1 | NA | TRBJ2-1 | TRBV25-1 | CASSEDRGARFF | TGTGCCAGCAGTGAGGACAGGGGGGCGCGGTTCTTC
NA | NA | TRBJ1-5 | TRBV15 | CATSTVSGQPQHF | TGTGCCACCAGTACGGTGTCTGGTCAGCCCCAGCATTTT
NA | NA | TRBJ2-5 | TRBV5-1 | CASSLRPETQYF | TGCGCCAGCAGCCTCCGGCCAGAGACCCAGTACTTC
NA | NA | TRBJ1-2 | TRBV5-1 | CASSFGEAGYTF | TGCGCCAGCAGCTTTGGGGAAGCTGGCTACACCTTC
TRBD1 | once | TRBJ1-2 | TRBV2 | CASSDLQGATYGYTF | TGTGCCAGCAGTGACCTACAGGGGGCTACCTATGGCTACACCTTC
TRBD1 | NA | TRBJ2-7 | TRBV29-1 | CSAGQGLSYEQYF | TGCAGCGCCGGACAGGGGCTATCCTACGAGCAGTACTTC
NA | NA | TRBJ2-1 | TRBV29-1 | CSVRPLSYNEQFF | TGCAGCGTTCGGCCCCTATCCTACAATGAGCAGTTCTTC
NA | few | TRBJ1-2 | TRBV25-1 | CASSFGLHYGYTF | TGTGCCAGCAGTTTCGGACTGCACTATGGCTACACCTTC
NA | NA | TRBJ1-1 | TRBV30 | CAWSVRFVDTEAFF | TGTGCCTGGAGTGTGAGGTTCGTGGACACTGAAGCTTTCTTT
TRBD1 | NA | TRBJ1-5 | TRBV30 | CAWKDRGGGNQPQHF | TGTGCCTGGAAGGACAGGGGGGGCGGCAATCAGCCCCAGCATTTT
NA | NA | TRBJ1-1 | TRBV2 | CASRADVQSEAFF | TGTGCCAGCAGGGCCGACGTGCAGAGTGAAGCTTTCTTT
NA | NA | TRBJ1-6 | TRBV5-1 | CASSSGGGFRNSPLHF | TGCGCCAGCAGCTCTGGCGGGGGCTTCAGGAATTCACCCCTCCACTTT